This TCR beta chain was obtained from a study of T cells in Graves' hyperthyroidism and ophthalmopathy. Study-wide results and caveats: The model predicted ophthalmopathy a median 6.5 months before onset.

A note on this clonotype: What it binds is not known.

The V gene's germline CDR1 is SEHNR and CDR2 FQNEAQ (reference sequence). The V and J ends lost 3 bases and 0 bases, in that order; junction bases with no gene match: 7. The CDR3 loop spans 17 amino acids. Each diagnosis was grounded in clinical symptoms, serum thyroxine and TRAb, thyroid ultrasound, and orbital computed tomography. The CDR3 regions of TCR beta were amplified from RNA transcripts. HTBI primers were employed in a first-round RT-PCR of the TCR CDR3. TCRdb recomputed calls from the multiplex PCR reads with MiXCR, one row per CDR3 protein. Of over 500,000 distinct CDR3 sequences in the sample, around 13% were seen once.

The chain employs TRBV7-9 and TRBJ2-1, with TRBD2 identical over 8 bases. The sample comprised blood. The TCR originated in a woman aged 40 to 50 with Graves' hyperthyroidism. This CDR3 is CASSFPLADYSYNEQFF. The CDR3 DNA follows: TGTGCCAGCAGCTTCCCACTAGCGGATTACTCCTACAATGAGCAGTTCTTC.